This T cell receptor (beta chain) was recorded in a study of CD8+ T cells in alopecia areata. Findings and caveats of the study: Affected lesional scalp, above all in alopecia totalis/universalis, was more clonal than normal scalp. Against the mouse data, patients shared TCRs less clearly, possibly for HLA reasons.

CDR1 is SGHNT and CDR2 is YYREEE in the germline V gene (reference sequence). The length of the CDR3 is 14 residues. As regards this clone: Antigen specificity is unknown. The junction departs from the called germline gene at one end, perhaps through a read error.

RNA extraction was followed by reverse transcription into cDNA, which acted as the sequencing template. Sequenced by immunoSEQ multiplex PCR; TCRdb stores in-frame clones only, minus some. Of about 180,000 clones detected, around 63% appear once; the ten largest clones hold approximately 1.7%. The TCR originated in a human donor with alopecia areata. This specimen consisted of CD4+ T cells sorted from blood, obtained at week 0. The chain couples TRBV5-4 to TRBJ1-6; weak D call: TRBD1 (6 bases). The CDR3, as DNA: TGTGCCACCTCTCAGGGGATTTATAGTTCACCCCTCCACTTT. Translation gives CATSQGIYSSPLHF.